Presented here are 23 T cell receptor beta chains from one specimen sequenced in a study of blood T cell repertoires in COVID-19. Produced via immunoSEQ multiplex PCR; TCRdb's table is partial and in-frame only. The data hold tens of thousands of clones, with about 81% observed a single time. The sample comprised peripheral blood. These receptors were obtained from a human donor in a cohort sampled during active COVID-19.

The rearrangement links TRBV18 to TRBJ2-5, with D perhaps matching TRBD1 (8 bases). Germline-derived CDR1 and CDR2 are KGHSH and LQKENI. V gave up 3 bases and J gave up 4 bases, with 12 bases separating them. The CDR3 extends over 14 amino acids. CDR3 coding DNA: TGTGCCAGCTCACCGGACAGGGAGGGAGAGACCCAGTACTTC. Its translation is CASSPDREGETQYF.

The CDR3 nucleotides are TGCGCCAGCAGCCGGGACAGGGGATATGGCTACACCTTC. Translating it yields CASSRDRGYGYTF. This chain uses TRBV4-3 with TRBJ1-2; TRBD1 aligns across 10 bases. This CDR3 comprises 13 residues. Germline V gene lookup returns CDR1 LGHNA and CDR2 YSLEER. J gave up 5 bases and V 4 bases, and 1 base lay outside the gene matches.

This clone was counted only a few times. V gene TRBV18 combines with J gene TRBJ2-7; D gene uncertain. This CDR3 comprises 15 residues. With 0 bases removed from V and 0 bases from J, the gap between germline ends came to 9 bases. Germline-derived CDR1 and CDR2 are KGHSH and LQKENI. The CDR3 region has the DNA TGTGCCAGCTCACCACCGGAGATGAACTCCTACGAGCAGTACTTC. Its protein product is CASSPPEMNSYEQYF.

There are a few counts of this clone. This chain links TRBV2 with TRBJ2-2; 9 bases fit TRBD1. The trim removed 5 bases at V and 2 bases at J, leaving 6 bases unmatched. CDR3 length: 16 amino acids. From germline, CDR1 is SNHLY and CDR2 FYNNEI. This CDR3 reads CASSTQGAVNTGELFF. The CDR3 nucleotides read TGTGCCAGCAGTACACAGGGGGCTGTAAACACCGGGGAGCTGTTTTTT.

J is TRBJ1-1 and V is TRBV10-2; D might be TRBD1 (6 bases). The germline gives CDR1 WSHSY, CDR2 SAAADI. V was clipped by 10 bases and J by 4 bases, with 16 bases between them. This CDR3 region has 13 residues. The CDR3 here is CATAGGGITEAFF. Here the CDR3 DNA reads TGCGCCACCGCGGGAGGGGGGATCACTGAAGCTTTCTTT.

The chain recombines TRBV6-2 or TRBV6-3 with TRBJ2-1; 7 positions match TRBD2. The CDR3 sequence is 15 residues long. Losses at the gene ends were 4 bases for V and 7 bases for J; bases not matched to a gene: 10. Germline assignment: CDR1 MNHEY and CDR2 SVGEGT. CDR3 loop: CASSSRAGRLNEQFF. DNA of the CDR3: TGTGCCAGCAGTTCTCGAGCGGGGCGTTTAAATGAGCAGTTCTTC.

V gene TRBV20-1 combines with J gene TRBJ1-1; 7 bases map to TRBD1. The germline V gene has CDR1 DFQATT and CDR2 SNEGSKA (reference sequence). V lost 3 bases to trimming and J lost 8 bases; unmatched junction nucleotides: 15. There are 15 residues in the CDR3. The CDR3 protein is CSASRRDRAKREAFF. CDR3 DNA: TGCAGTGCTAGTCGGCGGGACAGAGCCAAGAGAGAAGCTTTCTTT.

The chain recombines TRBV27 with TRBJ2-7; 9 nucleotides match TRBD2. V lost 2 bases, J lost 7 bases, and 12 bases stayed unmatched. This CDR3 has 16 amino acids. The germline V gene has CDR1 MNHEY and CDR2 SMNVEV (reference sequence). The DNA for the CDR3 is TGTGCCAGCAGTTTAACTGGGCGGGGGGGCCCGTGGGAGCAGTACTTC. This encodes CASSLTGRGGPWEQYF.

CDR3 sequence (DNA): TGTGCCAGCAGTGAAAATGCAGGGGCCGGCGGTAATCAGCCCCAGCATTTT. Its translation: CASSENAGAGGNQPQHF. The chain combines TRBV6-1 with TRBJ1-5; maybe TRBD1 (6 bases). Germline V gives CDR1 MNHNS, CDR2 SASEGT. The V gene lost 2 bases and the J gene lost 4 bases, with 18 bases spanning the gap. CDR3 length equals 17 residues.

This chain uses TRBV14 with TRBJ1-4, with a tentative D call TRBD1 (6 bases). Per germline, CDR1 SGHDN and CDR2 FVKESK. The ends were cut back, 4 bases at V and 1 base at J, with 10 bases in the middle. This CDR3 spans 15 amino acids. CDR3 nucleotides: TGTGCCAGCAGCCCGATGGACAGAACTAATGAAAAACTGTTTTTT. Protein: CASSPMDRTNEKLFF.

The rearrangement links TRBV5-8 to TRBJ2-7, with 7 bases aligning to TRBD1. Germline trimming cut 4 bases from V and 3 bases from J; bases unmatched to any gene: 7. The CDR3 contains 14 residues. Germline assignment: CDR1 SGHTS and CDR2 YDEGEE. The CDR3 DNA is TGTGCCAGCAGCAGTGAAAACAGGGGCTACGAGCAGTACTTC. This translates into CASSSENRGYEQYF.

The rearrangement uses TRBV7-8 and TRBJ2-7; 10 bases line up with TRBD1. Germline V gives CDR1 SGHVS, CDR2 FQNEAQ. V was clipped by 5 bases and J by 0 bases; unmatched bases: 4. The length of the CDR3 is 15 residues. The CDR3 here is CASSPGTGVSYEQYF. The DNA of the CDR3 is TGTGCCAGCAGCCCCGGGACAGGGGTCTCCTACGAGCAGTACTTC.

The CDR3 region has the DNA TGTGCCAGCAGCAAACAGGGCCCCAACTATGGCTACACCTTC. Amino acid sequence: CASSKQGPNYGYTF. V and J are TRBV9 and TRBJ1-2; TRBD1 is a possible D gene (6 bases). CDR1 is SGDLS and CDR2 is YYNGEE in the germline V gene. V was clipped by 4 bases and J by 2 bases, with 12 bases between them. The CDR3 length is 14 residues. The variable domain in full, with the rest retrieved from reference TRBV9 and TRBJ1-2, is DSGVTQTPKHLITATGQRVTLRCSPRSGDLSVYWYQQSLDQGLQFLIQYYNGEERAKGNILERFSAQQFPDLHSELNLSSLELGDSALYFCASSKQGPNYGYTFGSGTRLTVV.

The chain combines TRBV14 with TRBJ1-2; D uncertain. The CDR3 runs to 14 residues. Germline V CDR1 and CDR2: SGHDN, FVKESK. Trimming pared 2 bases from V and 5 bases from J, leaving 12 bases between. The CDR3 loop is CASSQRAGPYGYTF. CDR3 nucleotide sequence: TGTGCCAGCAGCCAACGGGCGGGTCCGTATGGCTACACCTTC. Filled out from reference TRBV14 and TRBJ1-2, the complete variable domain reads EAGVTQFPSHSVIEKGQTVTLRCDPISGHDNLYWYRRVMGKEIKFLLHFVKESKQDESGMPNNRFLAERTGGTYSTLKVQPAELEDSGVYFCASSQRAGPYGYTFGSGTRLTVV.

V usage is TRBV7-9 and J usage is TRBJ1-5; 7 bases are a match to TRBD1. CDR3 size: 18 residues. Germline V gives CDR1 SEHNR, CDR2 FQNEAQ (reference sequence). V trimming: 5 bases; J trimming: 5 bases; junction bases outside the gene matches: 18. CDR3 sequence: CASSRGKGADFQDQPQHF. The CDR3 DNA follows: TGTGCCAGCAGCCGCGGGAAGGGGGCCGATTTTCAGGATCAGCCCCAGCATTTT.

J is TRBJ2-3 and V is TRBV9; D remains unclear. Trimming took 0 bases from V and 2 from J, leaving 13 bases between them. This CDR3 has 16 residues. Germline V gene data show CDR1 as SGDLS and CDR2 as YYNGEE. DNA of the CDR3: TGTGCCAGCAGCGTAGGACTCTCCGGATACACAGATACGCAGTATTTT. As protein: CASSVGLSGYTDTQYF.

The CDR3 sequence is CASSLGPPLAGVSSGSGANVLTF. The CDR3 region has the DNA TGTGCCAGCAGCTTAGGCCCCCCACTAGCGGGGGTATCCTCCGGCTCTGGGGCCAACGTCCTGACTTTC. The rearrangement uses TRBV13 and TRBJ2-6, with TRBD2 matching over 11 bases. The CDR3 is 23 residues long. V lost 0 bases to trimming and J lost 0 bases; unmatched junction nucleotides: 16. Germline V gene data show CDR1 as PRHDT and CDR2 as FYEKMQ (reference sequence).

This clone was recorded once. The chain combines TRBV5-6 with TRBJ1-1, with D hard to call. The V end lost 1 base, the J end lost 12 bases, and 13 bases lay between the germline ends. The CDR3 is 12 amino acids. CDR1 SGHDT and CDR2 YYEEEE come from the germline V gene. CDR3 nucleotides: TGTGCCAGCAGCTTGTGGGCCGGGAATACTTTCTTT. Protein product: CASSLWAGNTFF. The whole variable domain, remainder taken from reference TRBV5-6 and TRBJ1-1, is DAGVTQSPTHLIKTRGQQVTLRCSPKSGHDTVSWYQQALGQGPQFIFQYYEEEERQRGNFPDRFSGHQFPNYSSELNVNALLLGDSALYLCASSLWAGNTFFGQGTRLTVV.

A few counts support this clone. The V and J genes are TRBV27 and TRBJ2-7; D is possibly TRBD2 (6 bases). This CDR3 region has 13 residues. Trimming cost V 10 bases and J 4 bases, with 17 bases left between them. Germline V lookup: CDR1 MNHEY, CDR2 SMNVEV (reference sequence). CDR3 region: CAIGGGRGYEQYF. In DNA, the CDR3 is TGTGCCATTGGGGGAGGTCGGGGGTACGAGCAGTACTTC.

This clone was seen a handful of times. The chain combines TRBV5-4 with TRBJ2-3; D unresolved. The germline V gene has CDR1 SGHNT and CDR2 YYREEE (reference sequence). The CDR3 is made up of 13 amino acids. V was pared by 0 bases and J by 4 bases, with 6 bases between. In DNA, the CDR3 is TGTGCCAGCAGCTTGGGAGGCGCAGATACGCAGTATTTT. As protein: CASSLGGADTQYF.

This chain connects TRBV6-6 to TRBJ1-5; D is perhaps TRBD1 (6 bases). Germline CDR1 MNHNY, CDR2 SVGAGI (reference sequence). Trimming left V 2 bases short and J 5 bases short, with 13 bases between. This CDR3 comprises 15 residues. The CDR3 here is CASSYGGRIDQPQHF. The CDR3 nucleotides read TGTGCCAGCAGTTACGGGGGCAGGATCGATCAGCCCCAGCATTTT.

This chain uses TRBV19 with TRBJ1-5, with D hard to call. The CDR3 consists of 12 residues. V lost 5 bases to trimming and J lost 6 bases, with 8 bases between them. From germline, CDR1 is LNHDA and CDR2 SQIVND (reference sequence). The CDR3: CASSHLSQPQHF. The CDR3 coding sequence is TGTGCCAGTAGTCATTTGAGTCAGCCCCAGCATTTT.

This chain connects TRBV2 to TRBJ1-5; 7 positions agree with TRBD1. CDR3 size: 14 residues. The trim removed 6 bases at V and 7 bases at J, leaving 9 bases unmatched. Germline CDR1 reads SNHLY; CDR2 reads FYNNEI. CDR3 nucleotide sequence: TGTGCCAGCAGGGAGACAGGGCTCAACCAGCCCCAGCATTTT. It is translated as CASRETGLNQPQHF.